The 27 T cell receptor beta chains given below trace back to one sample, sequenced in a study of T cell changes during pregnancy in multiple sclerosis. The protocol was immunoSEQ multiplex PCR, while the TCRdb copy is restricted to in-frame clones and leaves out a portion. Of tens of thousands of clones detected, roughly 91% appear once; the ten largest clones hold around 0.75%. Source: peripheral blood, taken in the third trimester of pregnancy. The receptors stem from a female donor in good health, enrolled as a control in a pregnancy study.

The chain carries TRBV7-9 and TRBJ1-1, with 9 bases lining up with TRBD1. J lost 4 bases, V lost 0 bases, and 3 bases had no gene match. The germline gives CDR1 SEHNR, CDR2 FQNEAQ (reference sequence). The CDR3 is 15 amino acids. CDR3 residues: CASSLAGQGGTEAFF. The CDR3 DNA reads TGTGCCAGCAGCTTAGCGGGACAGGGAGGCACTGAAGCTTTCTTT.

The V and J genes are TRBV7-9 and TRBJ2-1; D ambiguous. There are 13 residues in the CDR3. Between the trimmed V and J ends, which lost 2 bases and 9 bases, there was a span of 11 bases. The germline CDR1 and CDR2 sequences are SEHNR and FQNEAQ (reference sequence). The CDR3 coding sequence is TGTGCCAGCAGCTTACCGCAGCGAGGTGAGCAGTTCTTC. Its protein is CASSLPQRGEQFF.

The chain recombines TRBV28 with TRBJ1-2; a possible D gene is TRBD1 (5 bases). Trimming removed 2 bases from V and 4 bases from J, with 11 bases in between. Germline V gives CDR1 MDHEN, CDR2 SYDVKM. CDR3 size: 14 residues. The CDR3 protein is CASSLVRGVYGYTF. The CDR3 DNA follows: TGTGCCAGCAGTTTAGTGCGGGGGGTCTATGGCTACACCTTC.

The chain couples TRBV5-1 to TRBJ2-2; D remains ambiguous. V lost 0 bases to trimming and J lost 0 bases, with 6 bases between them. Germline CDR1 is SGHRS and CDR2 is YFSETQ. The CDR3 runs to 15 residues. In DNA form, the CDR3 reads TGCGCCAGCAGCTTGGACAGCTCGAACACCGGGGAGCTGTTTTTT. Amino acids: CASSLDSSNTGELFF. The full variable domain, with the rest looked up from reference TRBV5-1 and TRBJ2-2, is KAGVTQTPRYLIKTRGQQVTLSCSPISGHRSVSWYQQTPGQGLQFLFEYFSETQRNKGNFPGRFSGRQFSNSRSEMNVSTLELGDSALYLCASSLDSSNTGELFFGEGSRLTVL.

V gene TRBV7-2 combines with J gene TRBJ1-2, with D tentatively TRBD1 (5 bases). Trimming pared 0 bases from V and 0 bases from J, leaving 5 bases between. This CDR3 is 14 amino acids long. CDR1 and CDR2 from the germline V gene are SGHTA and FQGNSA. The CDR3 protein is CASSLAGANYGYTF. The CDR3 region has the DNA TGTGCCAGCAGCTTAGCAGGGGCTAACTATGGCTACACCTTC.

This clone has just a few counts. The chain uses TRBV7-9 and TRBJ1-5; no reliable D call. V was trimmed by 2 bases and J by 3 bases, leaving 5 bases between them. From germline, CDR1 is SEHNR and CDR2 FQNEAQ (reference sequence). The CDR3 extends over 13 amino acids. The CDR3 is CASSLQNNQPQHF. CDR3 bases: TGTGCCAGCAGCTTACAAAACAATCAGCCCCAGCATTTT.

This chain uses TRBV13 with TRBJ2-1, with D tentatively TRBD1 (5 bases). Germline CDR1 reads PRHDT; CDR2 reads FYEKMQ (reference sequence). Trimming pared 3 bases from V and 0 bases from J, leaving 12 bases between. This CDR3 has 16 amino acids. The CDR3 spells CASSLDTGYSYNEQFF. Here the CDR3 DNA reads TGTGCCAGCAGCTTGGACACAGGATACTCCTACAATGAGCAGTTCTTC.

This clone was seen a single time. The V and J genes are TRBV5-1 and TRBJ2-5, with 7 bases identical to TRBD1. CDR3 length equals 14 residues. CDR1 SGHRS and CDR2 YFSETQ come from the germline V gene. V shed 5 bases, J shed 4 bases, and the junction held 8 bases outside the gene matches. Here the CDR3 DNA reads TGCGCCAGCAGAGCCGACAGGGCGCGAGAGACCCAGTACTTC. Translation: CASRADRARETQYF.

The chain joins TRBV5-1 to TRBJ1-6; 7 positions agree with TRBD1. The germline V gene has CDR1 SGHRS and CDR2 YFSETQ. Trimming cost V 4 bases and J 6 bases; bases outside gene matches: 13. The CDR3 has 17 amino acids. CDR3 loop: CASSKYGEGTVNSPLHF. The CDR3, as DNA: TGCGCCAGCAGCAAATATGGGGAAGGGACAGTTAATTCACCCCTCCACTTT.

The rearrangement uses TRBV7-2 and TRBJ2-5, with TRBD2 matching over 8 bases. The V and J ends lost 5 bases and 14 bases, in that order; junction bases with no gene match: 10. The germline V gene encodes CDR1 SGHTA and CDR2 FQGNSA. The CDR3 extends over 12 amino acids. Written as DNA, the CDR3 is TGTGCCAGCAGCCCCTTCGGGGGGGCCCTATACTTC. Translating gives CASSPFGGALYF.

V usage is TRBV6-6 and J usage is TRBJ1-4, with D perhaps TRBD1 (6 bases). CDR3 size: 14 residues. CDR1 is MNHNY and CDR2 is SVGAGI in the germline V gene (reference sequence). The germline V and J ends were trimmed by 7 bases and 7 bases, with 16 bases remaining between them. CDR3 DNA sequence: TGTGCCAGCACCCCTCCTAGCAGGGGTGAAAAACTGTTTTTT. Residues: CASTPPSRGEKLFF.

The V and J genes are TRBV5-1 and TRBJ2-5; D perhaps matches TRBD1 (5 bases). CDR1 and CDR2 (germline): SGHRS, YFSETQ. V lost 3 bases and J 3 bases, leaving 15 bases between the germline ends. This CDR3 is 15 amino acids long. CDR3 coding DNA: TGCGCCAGCAGCTCGAATACAGGAACTAAAGAGACCCAGTACTTC. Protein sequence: CASSSNTGTKETQYF. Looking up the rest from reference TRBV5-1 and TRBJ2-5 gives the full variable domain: KAGVTQTPRYLIKTRGQQVTLSCSPISGHRSVSWYQQTPGQGLQFLFEYFSETQRNKGNFPGRFSGRQFSNSRSEMNVSTLELGDSALYLCASSSNTGTKETQYFGPGTRLLVL.

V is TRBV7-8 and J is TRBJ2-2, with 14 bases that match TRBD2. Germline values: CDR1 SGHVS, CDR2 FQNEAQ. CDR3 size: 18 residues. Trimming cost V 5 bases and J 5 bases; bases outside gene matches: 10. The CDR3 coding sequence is TGTGCCAGCAGCGCGCAGATGGGACTAGCGGGAGATACCGGGGAGCTGTTTTTT. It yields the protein CASSAQMGLAGDTGELFF.

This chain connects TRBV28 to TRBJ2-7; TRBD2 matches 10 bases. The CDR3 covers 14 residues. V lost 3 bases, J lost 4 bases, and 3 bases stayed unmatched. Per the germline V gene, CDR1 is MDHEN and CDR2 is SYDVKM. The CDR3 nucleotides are TGTGCCAGCAGTTTGGGTAGCGGGGGGTACGAGCAGTACTTC. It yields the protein CASSLGSGGYEQYF.

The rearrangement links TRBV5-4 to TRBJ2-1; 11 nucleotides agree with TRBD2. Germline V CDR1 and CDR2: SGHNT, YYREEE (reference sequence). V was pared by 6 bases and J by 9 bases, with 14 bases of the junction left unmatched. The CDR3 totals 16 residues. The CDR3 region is CASNDRIAGGHGEQFF. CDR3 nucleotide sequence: TGTGCCAGCAACGACCGTATAGCGGGGGGGCACGGTGAGCAGTTCTTC.

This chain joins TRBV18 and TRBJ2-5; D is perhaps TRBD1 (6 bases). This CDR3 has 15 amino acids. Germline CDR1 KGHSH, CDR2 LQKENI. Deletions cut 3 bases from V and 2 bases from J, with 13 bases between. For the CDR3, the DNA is TGTGCCAGCTCACCCTCGATACAGGGACAAGAGACCCAGTACTTC. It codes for CASSPSIQGQETQYF.

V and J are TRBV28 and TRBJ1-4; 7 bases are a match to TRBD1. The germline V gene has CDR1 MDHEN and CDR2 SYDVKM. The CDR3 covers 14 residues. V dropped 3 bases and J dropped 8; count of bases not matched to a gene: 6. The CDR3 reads CASSFDRDGEKLFF. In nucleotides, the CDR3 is TGTGCCAGCAGTTTTGACAGGGACGGCGAAAAACTGTTTTTT.

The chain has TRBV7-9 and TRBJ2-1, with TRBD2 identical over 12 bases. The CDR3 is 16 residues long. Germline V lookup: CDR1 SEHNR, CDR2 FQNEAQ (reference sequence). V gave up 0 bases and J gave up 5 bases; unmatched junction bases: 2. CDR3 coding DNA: TGTGCCAGCAGCTTAGCCAGGACTAGCGGGAACAATGAGCAGTTCTTC. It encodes CASSLARTSGNNEQFF.

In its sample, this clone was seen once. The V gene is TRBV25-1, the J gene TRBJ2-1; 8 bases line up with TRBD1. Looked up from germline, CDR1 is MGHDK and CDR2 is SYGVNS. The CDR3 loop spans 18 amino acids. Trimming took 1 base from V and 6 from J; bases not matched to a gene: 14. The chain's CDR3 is CASSEWKSAGGPSNEQFF. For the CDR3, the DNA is TGTGCCAGCAGTGAATGGAAGTCGGCAGGGGGCCCTTCCAATGAGCAGTTCTTC.

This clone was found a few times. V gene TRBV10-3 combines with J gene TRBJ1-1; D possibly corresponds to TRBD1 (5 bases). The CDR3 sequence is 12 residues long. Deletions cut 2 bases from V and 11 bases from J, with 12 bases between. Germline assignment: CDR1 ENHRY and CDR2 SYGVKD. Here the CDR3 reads CAISEGGGTAFF. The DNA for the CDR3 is TGTGCCATCAGTGAGGGGGGAGGGACGGCTTTCTTT.

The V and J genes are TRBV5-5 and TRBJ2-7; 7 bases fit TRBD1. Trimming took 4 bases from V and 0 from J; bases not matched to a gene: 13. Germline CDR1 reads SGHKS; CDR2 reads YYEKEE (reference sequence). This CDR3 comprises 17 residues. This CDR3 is CASSIFLTGLSSYEQYF. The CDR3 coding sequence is TGTGCCAGCAGCATATTCTTGACAGGGCTGAGCTCCTACGAGCAGTACTTC.

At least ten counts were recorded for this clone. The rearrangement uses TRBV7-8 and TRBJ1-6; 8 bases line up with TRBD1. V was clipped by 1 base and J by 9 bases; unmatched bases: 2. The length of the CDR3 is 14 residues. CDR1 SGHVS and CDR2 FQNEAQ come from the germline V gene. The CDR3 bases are TGTGCCAGCAGCTTAGGGACAGGGCCTTCACCCCTCCACTTT. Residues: CASSLGTGPSPLHF.

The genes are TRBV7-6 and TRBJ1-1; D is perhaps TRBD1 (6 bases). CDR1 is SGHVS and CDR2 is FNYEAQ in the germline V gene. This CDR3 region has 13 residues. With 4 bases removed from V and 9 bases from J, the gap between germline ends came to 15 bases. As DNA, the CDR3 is TGTGCCAGCAGCTCCCTCCAGGGGTTTAAAGCTTTCTTT. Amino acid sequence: CASSSLQGFKAFF.

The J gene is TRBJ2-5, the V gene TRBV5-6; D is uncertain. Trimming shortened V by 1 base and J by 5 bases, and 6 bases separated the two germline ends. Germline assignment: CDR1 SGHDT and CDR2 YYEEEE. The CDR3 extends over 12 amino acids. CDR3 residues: CASSLSVETQYF. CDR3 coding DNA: TGTGCCAGCAGCTTGTCTGTTGAGACCCAGTACTTC.

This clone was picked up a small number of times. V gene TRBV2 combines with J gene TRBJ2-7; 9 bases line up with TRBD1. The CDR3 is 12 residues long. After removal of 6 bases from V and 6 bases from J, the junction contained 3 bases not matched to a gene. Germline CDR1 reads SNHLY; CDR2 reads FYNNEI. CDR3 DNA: TGTGCCAGCAGACAGGGGGCAGGCGAGCAGTACTTC. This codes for CASRQGAGEQYF. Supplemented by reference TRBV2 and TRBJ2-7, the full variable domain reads EPEVTQTPSHQVTQMGQEVILRCVPISNHLYFYWYRQILGQKVEFLVSFYNNEISEKSEIFDDQFSVERPDGSNFTLKIRSTKLEDSAMYFCASRQGAGEQYFGPGTRLTVT.

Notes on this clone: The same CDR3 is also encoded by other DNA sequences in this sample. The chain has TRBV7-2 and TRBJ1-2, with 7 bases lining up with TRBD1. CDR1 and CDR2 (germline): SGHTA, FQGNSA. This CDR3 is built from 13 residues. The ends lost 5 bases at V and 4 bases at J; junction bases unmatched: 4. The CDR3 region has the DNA TGTGCCAGCAGCCTCGACAGGGCCTATGGCTACACCTTC. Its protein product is CASSLDRAYGYTF.

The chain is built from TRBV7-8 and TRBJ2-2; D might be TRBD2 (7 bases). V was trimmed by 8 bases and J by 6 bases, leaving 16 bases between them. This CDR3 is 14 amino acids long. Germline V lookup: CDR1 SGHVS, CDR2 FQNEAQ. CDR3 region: CASQDEGGSGELFF. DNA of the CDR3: TGTGCCAGCCAAGACGAGGGGGGGTCCGGGGAGCTGTTTTTT.